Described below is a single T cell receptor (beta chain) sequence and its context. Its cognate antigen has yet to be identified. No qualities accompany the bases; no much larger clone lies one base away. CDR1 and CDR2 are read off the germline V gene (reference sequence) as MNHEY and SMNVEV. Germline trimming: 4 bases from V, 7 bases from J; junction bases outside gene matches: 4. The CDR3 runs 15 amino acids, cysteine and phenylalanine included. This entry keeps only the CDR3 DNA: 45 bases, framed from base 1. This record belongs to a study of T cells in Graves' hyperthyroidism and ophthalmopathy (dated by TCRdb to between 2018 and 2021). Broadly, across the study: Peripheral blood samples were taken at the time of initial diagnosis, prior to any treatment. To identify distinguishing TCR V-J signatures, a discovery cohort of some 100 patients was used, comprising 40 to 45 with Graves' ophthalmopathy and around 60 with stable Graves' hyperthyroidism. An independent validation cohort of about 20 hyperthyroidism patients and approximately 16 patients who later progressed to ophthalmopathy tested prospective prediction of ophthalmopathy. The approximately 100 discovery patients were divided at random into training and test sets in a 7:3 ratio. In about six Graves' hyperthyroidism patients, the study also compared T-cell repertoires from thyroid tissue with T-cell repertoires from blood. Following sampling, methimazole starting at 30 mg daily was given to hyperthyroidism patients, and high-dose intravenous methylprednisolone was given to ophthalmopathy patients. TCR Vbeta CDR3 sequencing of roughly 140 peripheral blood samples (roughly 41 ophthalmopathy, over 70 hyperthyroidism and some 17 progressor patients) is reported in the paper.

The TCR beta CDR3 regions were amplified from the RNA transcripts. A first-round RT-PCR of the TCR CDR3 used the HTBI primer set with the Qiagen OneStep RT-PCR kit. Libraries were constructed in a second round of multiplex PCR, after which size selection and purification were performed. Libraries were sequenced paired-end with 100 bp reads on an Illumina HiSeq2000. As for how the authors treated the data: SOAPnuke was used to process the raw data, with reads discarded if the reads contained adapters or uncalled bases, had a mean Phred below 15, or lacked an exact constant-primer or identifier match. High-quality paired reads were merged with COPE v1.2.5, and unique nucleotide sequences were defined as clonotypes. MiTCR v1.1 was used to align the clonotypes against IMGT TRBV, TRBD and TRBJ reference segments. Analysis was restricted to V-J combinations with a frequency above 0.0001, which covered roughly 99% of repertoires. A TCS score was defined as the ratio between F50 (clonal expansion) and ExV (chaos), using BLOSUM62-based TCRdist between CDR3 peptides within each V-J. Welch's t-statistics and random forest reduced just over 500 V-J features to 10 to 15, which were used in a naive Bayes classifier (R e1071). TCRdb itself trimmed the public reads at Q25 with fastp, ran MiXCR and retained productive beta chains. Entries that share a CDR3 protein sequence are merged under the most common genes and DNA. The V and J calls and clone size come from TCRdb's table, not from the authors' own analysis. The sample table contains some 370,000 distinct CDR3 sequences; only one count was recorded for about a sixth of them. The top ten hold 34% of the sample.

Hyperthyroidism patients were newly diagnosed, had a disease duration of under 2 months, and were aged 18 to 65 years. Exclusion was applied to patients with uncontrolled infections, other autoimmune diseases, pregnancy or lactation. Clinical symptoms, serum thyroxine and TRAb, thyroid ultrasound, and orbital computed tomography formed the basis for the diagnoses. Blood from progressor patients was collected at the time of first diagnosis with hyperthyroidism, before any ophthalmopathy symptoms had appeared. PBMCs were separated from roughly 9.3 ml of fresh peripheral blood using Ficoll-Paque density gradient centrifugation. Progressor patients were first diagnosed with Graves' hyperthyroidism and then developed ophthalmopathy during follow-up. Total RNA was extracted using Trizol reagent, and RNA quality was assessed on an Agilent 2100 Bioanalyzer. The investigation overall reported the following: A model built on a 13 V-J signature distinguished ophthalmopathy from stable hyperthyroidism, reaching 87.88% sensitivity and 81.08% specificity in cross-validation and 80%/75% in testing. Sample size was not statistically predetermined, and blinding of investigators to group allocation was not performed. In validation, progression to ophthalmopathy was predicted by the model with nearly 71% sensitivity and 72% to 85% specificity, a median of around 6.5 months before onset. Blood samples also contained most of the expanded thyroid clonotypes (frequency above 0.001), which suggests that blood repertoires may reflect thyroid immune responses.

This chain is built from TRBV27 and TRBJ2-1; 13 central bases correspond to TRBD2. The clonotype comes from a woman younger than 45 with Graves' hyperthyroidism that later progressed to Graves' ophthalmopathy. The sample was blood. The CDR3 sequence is CASSSGLAGSNEQFF. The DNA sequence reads TGTGCCAGCAGTTCGGGACTAGCGGGATCGAATGAGCAGTTCTTC.